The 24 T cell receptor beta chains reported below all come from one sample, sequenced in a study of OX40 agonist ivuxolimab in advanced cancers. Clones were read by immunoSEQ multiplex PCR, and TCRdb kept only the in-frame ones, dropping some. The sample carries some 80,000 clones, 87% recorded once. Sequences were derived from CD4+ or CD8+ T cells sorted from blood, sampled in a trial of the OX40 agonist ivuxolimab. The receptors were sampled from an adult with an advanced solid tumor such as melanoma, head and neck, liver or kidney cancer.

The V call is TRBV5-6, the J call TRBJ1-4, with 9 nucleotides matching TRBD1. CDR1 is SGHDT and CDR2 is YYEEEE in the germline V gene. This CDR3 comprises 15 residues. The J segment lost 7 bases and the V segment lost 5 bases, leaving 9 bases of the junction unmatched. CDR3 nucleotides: TGTGCCAGCAGTCGACCGGGACAGGGTTCTGAAAAACTGTTTTTT. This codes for CASSRPGQGSEKLFF.

This chain's CDR3 is CASSPRTGAYEQYF. CDR3 in DNA: TGTGCCAGCAGCCCAAGGACAGGGGCCTACGAGCAGTACTTC. The V and J genes are TRBV7-9 and TRBJ2-7; 9 nucleotides line up with TRBD1. J was trimmed by 2 bases and V by 5 bases; bases with no gene match: 4. The CDR3 is 14 residues long. Per the germline V gene, CDR1 is SEHNR and CDR2 is FQNEAQ (reference sequence). Drawing the rest from reference TRBV7-9 and TRBJ2-7, the complete variable domain is DTGVSQNPRHKITKRGQNVTFRCDPISEHNRLYWYRQTLGQGPEFLTYFQNEAQLEKSRLLSDRFSAERPKGSFSTLEIQRTEQGDSAMYLCASSPRTGAYEQYFGPGTRLTVT.

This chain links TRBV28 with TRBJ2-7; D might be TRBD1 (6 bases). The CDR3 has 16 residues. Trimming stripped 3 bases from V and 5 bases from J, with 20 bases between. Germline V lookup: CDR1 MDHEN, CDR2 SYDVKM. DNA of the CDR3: TGTGCCAGCAGTTTTCCCAAGGGGGTAACTCCCCACGAGCAGTACTTC. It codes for CASSFPKGVTPHEQYF.

In nucleotides, the CDR3 is TGTGCCAGCAGCCATCCAGGGGGAAACTACAATGAGCAGTTCTTC. It translates to CASSHPGGNYNEQFF. The V and J genes are TRBV5-5 and TRBJ2-1; 7 positions agree with TRBD1. The ends lost 4 bases at V and 3 bases at J; junction bases unmatched: 7. The CDR3 totals 15 residues. In germline, CDR1 is SGHKS, CDR2 YYEKEE (reference sequence).

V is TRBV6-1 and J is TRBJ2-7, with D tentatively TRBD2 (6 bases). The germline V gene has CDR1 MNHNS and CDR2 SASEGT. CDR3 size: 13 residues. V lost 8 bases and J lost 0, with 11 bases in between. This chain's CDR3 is CASRDSYSYEQYF. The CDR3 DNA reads TGTGCCAGCCGGGACTCTTACTCCTACGAGCAGTACTTC.

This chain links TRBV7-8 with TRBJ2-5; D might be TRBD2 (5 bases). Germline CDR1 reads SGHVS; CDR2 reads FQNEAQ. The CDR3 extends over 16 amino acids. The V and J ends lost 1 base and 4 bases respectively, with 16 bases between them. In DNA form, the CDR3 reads TGTGCCAGCAGCTTAGAATTCGGGGATGGTGGAGAGACCCAGTACTTC. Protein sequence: CASSLEFGDGGETQYF.

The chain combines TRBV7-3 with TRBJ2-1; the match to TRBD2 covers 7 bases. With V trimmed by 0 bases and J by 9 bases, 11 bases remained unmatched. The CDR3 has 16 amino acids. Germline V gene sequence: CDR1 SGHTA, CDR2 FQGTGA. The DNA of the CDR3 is TGTGCCAGCAGCTTAACATCCGGCGGGAGAGGAGTTGAGCAGTTCTTC. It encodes CASSLTSGGRGVEQFF.

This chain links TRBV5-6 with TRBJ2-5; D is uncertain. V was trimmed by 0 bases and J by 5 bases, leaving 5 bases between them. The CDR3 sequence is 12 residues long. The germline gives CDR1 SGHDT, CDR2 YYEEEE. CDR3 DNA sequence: TGTGCCAGCAGCTTGGATGTTGAGACCCAGTACTTC. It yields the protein CASSLDVETQYF. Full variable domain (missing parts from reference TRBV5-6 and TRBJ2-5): DAGVTQSPTHLIKTRGQQVTLRCSPKSGHDTVSWYQQALGQGPQFIFQYYEEEERQRGNFPDRFSGHQFPNYSSELNVNALLLGDSALYLCASSLDVETQYFGPGTRLLVL.

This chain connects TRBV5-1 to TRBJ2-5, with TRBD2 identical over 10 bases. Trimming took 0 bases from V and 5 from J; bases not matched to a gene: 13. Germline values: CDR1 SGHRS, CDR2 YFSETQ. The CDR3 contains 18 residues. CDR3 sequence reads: CASSLDLPSGSPLETQYF. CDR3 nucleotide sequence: TGCGCCAGCAGCTTGGATTTGCCTAGCGGGAGTCCGTTGGAGACCCAGTACTTC.

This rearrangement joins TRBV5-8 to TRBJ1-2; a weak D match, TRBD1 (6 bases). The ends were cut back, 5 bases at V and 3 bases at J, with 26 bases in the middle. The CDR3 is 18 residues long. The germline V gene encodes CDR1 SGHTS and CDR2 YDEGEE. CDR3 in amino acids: CASRELGGFRTDHYGYTF. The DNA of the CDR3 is TGTGCCAGCAGGGAACTAGGTGGATTCAGGACAGATCACTATGGCTACACCTTC.

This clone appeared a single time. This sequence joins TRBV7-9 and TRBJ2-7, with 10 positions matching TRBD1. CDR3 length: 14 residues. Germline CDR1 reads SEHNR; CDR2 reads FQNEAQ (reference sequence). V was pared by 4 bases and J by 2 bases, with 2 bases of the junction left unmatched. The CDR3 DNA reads TGTGCCAGCAGCTCCGGGACAGGGGCCTACGAGCAGTACTTC. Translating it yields CASSSGTGAYEQYF.

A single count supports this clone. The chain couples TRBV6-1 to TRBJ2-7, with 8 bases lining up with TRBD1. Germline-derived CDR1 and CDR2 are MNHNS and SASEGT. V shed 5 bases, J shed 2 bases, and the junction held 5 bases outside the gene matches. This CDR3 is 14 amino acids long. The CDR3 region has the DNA TGTGCCAGCAGTCAAGTCAGGGGGCCCTACGAGCAGTACTTC. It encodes CASSQVRGPYEQYF.

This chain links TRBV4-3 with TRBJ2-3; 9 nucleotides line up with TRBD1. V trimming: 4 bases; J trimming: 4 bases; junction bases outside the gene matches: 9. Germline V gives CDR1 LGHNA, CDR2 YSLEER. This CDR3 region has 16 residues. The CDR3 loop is CASSPGTGKYPDTQYF. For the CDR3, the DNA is TGCGCCAGCAGCCCGGGGACAGGGAAGTATCCAGATACGCAGTATTTT.

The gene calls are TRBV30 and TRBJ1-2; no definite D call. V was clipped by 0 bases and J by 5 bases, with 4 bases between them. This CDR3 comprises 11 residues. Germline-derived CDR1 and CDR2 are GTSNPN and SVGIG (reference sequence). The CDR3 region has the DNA TGTGCCTGGAGTGTGGGTTATGGCTACACCTTC. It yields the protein CAWSVGYGYTF.

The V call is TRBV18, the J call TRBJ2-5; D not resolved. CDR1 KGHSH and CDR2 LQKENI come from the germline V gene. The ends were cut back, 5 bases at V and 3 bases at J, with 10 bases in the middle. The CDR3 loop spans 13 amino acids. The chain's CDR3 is CASSFDMEETQYF. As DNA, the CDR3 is TGTGCCAGCTCATTCGACATGGAAGAGACCCAGTACTTC.

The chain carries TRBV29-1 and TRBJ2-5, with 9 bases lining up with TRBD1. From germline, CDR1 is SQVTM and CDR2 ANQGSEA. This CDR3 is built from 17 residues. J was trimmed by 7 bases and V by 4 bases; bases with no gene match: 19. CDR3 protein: CSVAALGLQGASGTQYF. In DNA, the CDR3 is TGCAGCGTTGCGGCTTTGGGGTTACAGGGGGCGAGCGGGACCCAGTACTTC.

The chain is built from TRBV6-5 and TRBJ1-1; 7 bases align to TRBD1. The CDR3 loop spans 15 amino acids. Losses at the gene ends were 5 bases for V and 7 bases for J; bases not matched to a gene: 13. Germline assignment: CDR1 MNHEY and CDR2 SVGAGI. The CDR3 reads CASSLYAGTDIEAFF. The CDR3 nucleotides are TGTGCCAGCAGTCTCTATGCCGGGACAGATATTGAAGCTTTCTTT.

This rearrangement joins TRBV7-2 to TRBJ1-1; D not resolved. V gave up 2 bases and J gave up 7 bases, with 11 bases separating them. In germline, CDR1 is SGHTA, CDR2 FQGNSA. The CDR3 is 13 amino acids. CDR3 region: CASSLFAGVEAFF. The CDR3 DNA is TGTGCCAGCAGCTTATTTGCGGGCGTTGAAGCTTTCTTT.

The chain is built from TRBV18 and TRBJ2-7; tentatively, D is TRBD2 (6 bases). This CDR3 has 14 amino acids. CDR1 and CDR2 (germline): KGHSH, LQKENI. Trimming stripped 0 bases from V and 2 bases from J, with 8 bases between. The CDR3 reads CASSPPGSPYEQYF. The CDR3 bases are TGTGCCAGCTCACCACCCGGGAGCCCCTACGAGCAGTACTTC.

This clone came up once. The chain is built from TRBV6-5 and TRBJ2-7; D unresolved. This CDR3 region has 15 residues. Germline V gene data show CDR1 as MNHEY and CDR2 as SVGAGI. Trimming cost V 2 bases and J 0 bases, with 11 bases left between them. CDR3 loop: CASSYDRLTSYEQYF. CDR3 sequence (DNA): TGTGCCAGCAGTTACGATAGGCTGACCTCCTACGAGCAGTACTTC.

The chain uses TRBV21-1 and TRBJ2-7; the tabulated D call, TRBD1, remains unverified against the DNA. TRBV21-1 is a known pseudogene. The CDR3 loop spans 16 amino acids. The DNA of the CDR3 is TGTGCCAGCAGCAAATCGGACAGGGGGGGGACCTACGAGCAGTACTTC. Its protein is CASSKSDRGGTYEQYF.

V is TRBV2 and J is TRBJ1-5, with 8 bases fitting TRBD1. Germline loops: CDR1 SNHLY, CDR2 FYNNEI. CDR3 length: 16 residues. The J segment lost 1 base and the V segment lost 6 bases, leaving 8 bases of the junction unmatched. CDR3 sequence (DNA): TGTGCCAGCAGGGGACGGACAGGGAGGAGCAATCAGCCCCAGCATTTT. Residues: CASRGRTGRSNQPQHF.

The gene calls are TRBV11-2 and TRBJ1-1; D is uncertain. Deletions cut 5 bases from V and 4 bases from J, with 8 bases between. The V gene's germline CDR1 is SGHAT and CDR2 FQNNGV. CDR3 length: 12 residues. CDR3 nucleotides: TGTGCCAGCAGCCAGATCGGCACTGAAGCTTTCTTT. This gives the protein CASSQIGTEAFF.

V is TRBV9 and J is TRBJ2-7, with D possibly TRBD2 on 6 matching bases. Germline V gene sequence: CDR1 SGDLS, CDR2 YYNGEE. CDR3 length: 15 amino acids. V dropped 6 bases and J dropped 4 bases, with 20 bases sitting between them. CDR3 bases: TGTGCCAGCACCGAGAGGGCCGGCGGGAATTACGAGCAGTACTTC. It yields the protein CASTERAGGNYEQYF.